This paragraph covers one T cell receptor (beta chain) sequence. Its antigen remains undetermined. This may be a read error: a much more frequent sequence differs by one nucleotide. The CDR3 does not end in the conserved phenylalanine or tryptophan, so this is likely a read error. The sample comes from a study of molecular identifiers for immune sequencing clone quantification (dated by TCRdb to 2016 to 2019). For context, the study as a whole: In a replicate experiment, RNA from roughly 20,000 or 100,000 naive CD8 T cells was split into five aliquots, four of which were sequenced. CD8 T cells were used in a methods study to benchmark molecular-identifier clustering-based TCR repertoire sequencing (MIDCIRS) and TCR RNA copy counting. The paper's findings and limits, for the study overall: The sizes of highly expanded clones could end up underestimated when identical TCR molecules share a barcode. The naive libraries included spiked-in Jurkat TCR RNA (roughly nine copies' worth), and this Jurkat TCR RNA is not part of the donor repertoire. In CMV-specific effector cells, clones with more than 20 RNA copies accounted for over 99% of molecules, whereas in naive cells such clones accounted for under 1%. Without barcode sub-clustering, chimeric consensus sequences inflated TCR diversity; chimeras reached as high as 47%. Approximately 2.7 recovered TCR RNA copies per cell were obtained by modeling, versus about 10 by digital PCR, implying a capture efficiency of 30% to 35%. Even against a background of around 900,000 naive CD8 T cells, spiked-in Jurkat TCR RNA amounting to a single cell's worth was reported to be detectable.

To prepare the library, PCR was applied. Sequencer: NextSeq 500. Bulk TCR libraries were made following a previously described method, with the TCR primers given in Table S5. Total RNA was purified with the Qiagen AllPrep DNA/RNA kit. Reads from multiple sequencing runs of the same library were pooled before analysis. The authors' analysis ran thus. Only reads with exact TCR constant sequence were kept, trimmed to 150 nt, and grouped by their 12-nt molecular barcodes. Within each barcode group, reads were sub-clustered at a 15% Levenshtein threshold, and quality-weighted consensus sequences were built per RNA molecule. Non-functional sequences were removed, as were lower-count sequences one edit away from another. Based on fitting two negative binomial distributions, any barcode sub-cluster with under 20% of the maximum read count was discarded. TCRdb reprocessing: public reads trimmed at Q25 with fastp, clones called with MiXCR, in-frame beta chains kept. Rows are unified per CDR3 protein, each entry keeping the most common DNA and genes. The V and J calls follow TCRdb's processing rather than the paper's. In all, the sample holds more than 450,000 distinct CDR3 sequences, and about 25% of those were seen once. Around 0.79% of the sample is taken by the ten largest.

Libraries of naive CD8 T cells were generated from about 21,000 to 970,000 sorted cells, with 10%, 30% or 50% of the purified RNA used. Naive CD8 T cells, defined as CD8+CD4-CCR7+CD45RA+, were FACS-sorted into RLT Plus buffer on a BD FACSAria II. Nine to eleven TCR copies' worth of Jurkat RNA were spiked into roughly 17,000-1,100,000 naive CD8 T cell samples to test detection sensitivity. CD8 T cells were enriched using RosetteSep CD8+ T Cell Enrichment Cocktail and Ficoll-Paque, and the enriched cells then underwent ACK red cell lysis. The CDR3 spans 14 amino acids, including both terminal residues. The only DNA kept is the CDR3, 42 bases in frame from the first base. CDR1 SGHDN and CDR2 FVKESK are derived from the germline V gene. Trimming costs V 1 base and J 3 bases, and their ends lie 9 bases apart.

Here the chain combines TRBV14 and TRBJ1-1; the D gene is not confidently resolved. This receptor was obtained from a human donor in good health. Some libraries in this study had Jurkat cell RNA spiked in. Material: naive CD8+ T cells from blood, with Jurkat cell RNA spiked in. The cell subset or site label corresponds to: FACS-sorted CD8+CD4-CCR7+CD45RA+ naive T cells. The DNA sequence is TGTGCCAGCAGCCAAGCTATTAGCGACACTGAAGCTTTCTAT. The resulting protein is CASSQAISDTEAFY.